The rows below give T cell receptor beta chains drawn from one sample of a study of blood T cell repertoires in COVID-19. Measured with immunoSEQ multiplex PCR; TCRdb has only the in-frame clones, and not every one. The table has 45,000 to 55,000 clones, 84% seen once. The sample was peripheral blood. The receptors derive from a man between 45 and 60 years old with acute or convalescent COVID-19. CDR3s include the opening cysteine and the closing phenylalanine or tryptophan. Each record gives: D gene, V gene, J gene, CDR3 protein. The D gene is left open where the match is weak.

>-|TRBV28|TRBJ1-3
CASSNMADRPSGNTIYF
>TRBD1|TRBV10-3|TRBJ1-2
CAISESQGAQGYTF
>-|TRBV28|TRBJ1-5
CATSPLNQPQHF
>-|TRBV5-1|TRBJ1-1
CASSLQGNTEAFF
>-|TRBV5-4|TRBJ2-2
CASSLAGMPGELFF
>-|TRBV5-5|TRBJ2-1
CASSLGGAYNEQFF
>TRBD1|TRBV7-9|TRBJ1-4
CASSLLSPQGTEKLFF
>TRBD2|TRBV14|TRBJ2-2
CASSQGPGTSGRRRELFF
>-|TRBV21-1|TRBJ1-4
CASGYRAANEKLFF
>-|TRBV7-8|TRBJ1-5
CASSFSQKEADLNQPQHF
>-|TRBV4-1|TRBJ1-6
CASSQESHSPLHF
>-|TRBV10-3|TRBJ2-2
CAIRFGGDTGELFF
>-|TRBV28|TRBJ1-4
CASIPAGGTNEKLFF
>-|TRBV7-8|TRBJ2-3
CASSFNWGRLGTQYF
>TRBD1|TRBV19|TRBJ1-2
CAIGQGESSGYTF
>-|TRBV12-3/TRBV12-4|TRBJ1-2
CASNSGSGYTF
>-|TRBV19|TRBJ1-2
CASSPPWQGCTF
>-|TRBV10-3|TRBJ1-6
CAIRRENSPLHF
>-|TRBV5-5|TRBJ1-2
CASSRGVFKLPANYGYTF
>TRBD2|TRBV15|TRBJ2-5
CASAPGLAGLETQYF
>TRBD1|TRBV24-1|TRBJ1-5
CATSDPSGQGVQPQHF
>-|TRBV30|TRBJ1-6
CAWSVSRGESPLHF
>-|TRBV24-1|TRBJ2-3
CATSRGGITQYF
>-|TRBV27|TRBJ2-5
CASRLGAGPQYF
>TRBD1|TRBV28|TRBJ2-7
CASVGQIPYEQYF
>-|TRBV3-1/TRBV3-2|TRBJ1-3
CASSQDRRGSGNTIYF
>-|TRBV27|TRBJ2-7
CASSLTSLGAYEQYF
>TRBD1|TRBV7-9|TRBJ1-2
CASSLGPGQGGGYTF
>-|TRBV11-3|TRBJ2-1
CASSLGASSYNEQFF
>-|TRBV29-1|TRBJ1-4
CSASGGGSEKLFF
>TRBD1|TRBV5-1|TRBJ1-2
CASSGGQTSGYGYTF
>-|TRBV6-5|TRBJ2-7
CASRRTSGEQYF
>TRBD2|TRBV2|TRBJ2-3
CASSGGRLAVTDTQYF
>-|TRBV27|TRBJ1-6
CASRENRAPLHF
>-|TRBV11-2|TRBJ1-3
CASSFAGGNTIYF
>-|TRBV28|TRBJ1-3
CASSSLNTIYF
>-|TRBV7-2|TRBJ1-1
CASSLAGSTNTEAFF
>-|TRBV11-2|TRBJ1-5
CASSLDGGEGQPQHF
>TRBD1|TRBV5-4|TRBJ1-6
CASSYGGTGDSSPLHF
>-|TRBV5-1|TRBJ2-2
CASSPVGQGGTGELFF
>-|TRBV6-5|TRBJ2-1
CASSKQGSSYNEQFF
>TRBD1|TRBV6-2/TRBV6-3|TRBJ2-7
CASSSSKPGQGAQDF
>TRBD1|TRBV9|TRBJ2-2
CASSPSTGHGELFF
>TRBD2|TRBV4-1|TRBJ2-1
CASSQLAGREGINEQFF
>-|TRBV30|TRBJ1-1
CAWGDTGNTEAFF
>TRBD1|TRBV11-2|TRBJ2-7
CASSRNRGYEQYF
>TRBD1|TRBV7-7|TRBJ2-2
CASSSGTANTGELFF
>TRBD2|TRBV5-4|TRBJ2-1
CASSLASGRAYEQFF
>TRBD1|TRBV29-1|TRBJ1-2
CSATDRGIGGYTF
>TRBD1|TRBV7-2|TRBJ1-4
CASRPGTGLEKLFF
>TRBD1|TRBV6-5|TRBJ1-3
CASSTLTGSGNTIYF
>TRBD1|TRBV19|TRBJ1-5
CASSSTSGTGLYSNQPQHF
>-|TRBV11-2|TRBJ1-3
CASSLHGGSGNTIYF
>TRBD2|TRBV7-2|TRBJ2-7
CASSPGLAVFGQYF